Below are 23 T cell receptor beta chains sequenced from a single sample in a study of T cell responses to AZD1222 COVID-19 vaccine. TCRdb's copy holds only in-frame clones and misses some; the assay was immunoSEQ multiplex PCR. The sample holds roughly 140,000 clones; 85% to 95% are singletons and the top ten take 12%. This specimen was peripheral blood, taken after recovery from COVID-19. The receptors here all came from an adult who had recovered from COVID-19.

This clone was counted a few times. This chain connects TRBV18 to TRBJ2-7; D possibly corresponds to TRBD1 (5 bases). The CDR3 runs 14 residues. Germline CDR1 KGHSH, CDR2 LQKENI. The V end lost 0 bases, the J end lost 5 bases, and 11 bases lay between the germline ends. CDR3: CASSPPGRAHEQYF. The CDR3 nucleotides read TGTGCCAGCTCACCACCGGGCAGGGCCCACGAGCAGTACTTC.

This chain joins TRBV9 and TRBJ2-1, with TRBD2 matching 9 bases. Germline loops: CDR1 SGDLS, CDR2 YYNGEE. The CDR3 runs 14 residues. Trimming took 1 base from V and 5 from J; bases not matched to a gene: 1. For the CDR3, the DNA is TGTGCCAGCAGCGTAAGACTAGCGGACAATGAGCAGTTCTTC. Protein sequence: CASSVRLADNEQFF.

V gene TRBV2 combines with J gene TRBJ1-1; TRBD1 matches at 7 bases. The CDR3 spans 15 residues. Germline CDR1 reads SNHLY; CDR2 reads FYNNEI. Unmatched junction bases numbered 7, after V lost 6 bases and J lost 0 bases. The CDR3 DNA is TGTGCCAGCAGAGAGGACAGGCGTTTGAACACTGAAGCTTTCTTT. Protein: CASREDRRLNTEAFF. The full variable domain, with the rest looked up from reference TRBV2 and TRBJ1-1, is EPEVTQTPSHQVTQMGQEVILRCVPISNHLYFYWYRQILGQKVEFLVSFYNNEISEKSEIFDDQFSVERPDGSNFTLKIRSTKLEDSAMYFCASREDRRLNTEAFFGQGTRLTVV.

The chain combines TRBV7-9 with TRBJ2-3; D not certain. Germline loops: CDR1 SEHNR, CDR2 FQNEAQ (reference sequence). This CDR3 spans 11 amino acids. V lost 9 bases to trimming and J lost 6 bases, with 10 bases between them. The CDR3 nucleotides are TGTGCCAGTTCCCTTGAGGATACGCAGTATTTT. Residues: CASSLEDTQYF.

This clone was recorded once. DNA for the CDR3: TGTGCCAGCAGCTCGGGCAGGGACAAGGGCTACACCTTC. It yields the protein CASSSGRDKGYTF. The V gene is TRBV12-3 or TRBV12-4, the J gene TRBJ1-2; weak D call: TRBD1 (6 bases). The CDR3 sequence is 13 residues long. Between the trimmed V and J ends, which lost 6 bases and 8 bases, there was a span of 16 bases.

V usage is TRBV27 and J usage is TRBJ2-7; possibly TRBD2 for D (5 bases). V lost 5 bases and J 4 bases, leaving 12 bases between the germline ends. The germline V gene has CDR1 MNHEY and CDR2 SMNVEV (reference sequence). This CDR3 contains 13 residues. The CDR3 DNA follows: TGTGCCAGCAGTCCGGGGATCTTATACGAGCAGTACTTC. Encoded protein: CASSPGILYEQYF.

The rearrangement joins TRBV11-2 to TRBJ2-5, with 7 bases matching TRBD1. The CDR3 runs 13 residues. Trimming took 4 bases from V and 4 from J; bases not matched to a gene: 3. The germline gives CDR1 SGHAT, CDR2 FQNNGV. The CDR3 DNA reads TGTGCCAGCAGCTCTGACAGGGCAGAGACCCAGTACTTC. Protein: CASSSDRAETQYF. The entire variable domain, with the rest obtained from reference TRBV11-2 and TRBJ2-5, is as follows: EAGVAQSPRYKIIEKRQSVAFWCNPISGHATLYWYQQILGQGPKLLIQFQNNGVVDDSQLPKDRFSAERLKGVDSTLKIQPAKLEDSAVYLCASSSDRAETQYFGPGTRLLVL.

The chain joins TRBV18 to TRBJ1-5, with unresolved D. In germline, CDR1 is KGHSH, CDR2 LQKENI. Trimming shortened V by 5 bases and J by 0 bases, and 8 bases separated the two germline ends. CDR3 length equals 14 residues. CDR3 DNA sequence: TGTGCCAGCTCAACCTCCGATAGCAATCAGCCCCAGCATTTT. It specifies CASSTSDSNQPQHF.

The rearrangement joins TRBV9 to TRBJ2-5, with a tentative D call TRBD1 (6 bases). V lost 4 bases and J lost 5, with 24 bases in between. This CDR3 has 17 residues. The V gene's germline CDR1 is SGDLS and CDR2 YYNGEE. In DNA, the CDR3 is TGTGCCAGCAGCCCGACCTCGTGGACAGAAGTAGTGGAGACCCAGTACTTC. It is translated as CASSPTSWTEVVETQYF.

Worth noting for this clone: Other DNA sequences in the same sample also yield this CDR3. The CDR3: CAISESTGTEAFF. The CDR3 nucleotides read TGTGCCATCAGTGAGTCGACGGGTACTGAAGCTTTCTTT. The chain employs TRBV10-3 and TRBJ1-1; D is unresolved. Trimming cost V 0 bases and J 5 bases, with 7 bases left between them. CDR1 ENHRY and CDR2 SYGVKD come from the germline V gene. The CDR3 length is 13 residues.

In its sample, this clone was seen a few times. The chain joins TRBV7-3 to TRBJ2-7, with TRBD2 matching 12 bases. CDR3 length: 11 amino acids. Germline V gene lookup returns CDR1 SGHTA and CDR2 FQGTGA. CDR3 nucleotide sequence: TGTGCCAGCAGCGAGACTAGCGGGAGTTATGTC. Protein product: CASSETSGSYV.

The J gene is TRBJ2-7, the V gene TRBV29-1; D is undetermined. Germline V gene data show CDR1 as SQVTM and CDR2 as ANQGSEA. V was clipped by 5 bases and J by 4 bases, with 12 bases between them. The CDR3 extends over 12 amino acids. The CDR3, as DNA: TGCAGCGTTAAAGTCGCAGGTTACGAGCAGTACTTC. Its protein product is CSVKVAGYEQYF.

This chain connects TRBV10-3 to TRBJ2-5; tentatively, D is TRBD1 (6 bases). The germline V gene encodes CDR1 ENHRY and CDR2 SYGVKD. This CDR3 is 15 amino acids long. The ends were cut back, 3 bases at V and 3 bases at J, with 14 bases in the middle. DNA of the CDR3: TGTGCCATCAGTGACAGGGAGAGGGGGAAAGAGACCCAGTACTTC. Its translation: CAISDRERGKETQYF.

This chain's CDR3 is CASSLGGPNAYEQYF. The CDR3 nucleotides read TGTGCCAGCAGCTTAGGGGGCCCGAATGCCTACGAGCAGTACTTC. The chain employs TRBV13 and TRBJ2-7; D unclear. Germline lookup yields CDR1 PRHDT and CDR2 FYEKMQ (reference sequence). V shed 0 bases and J shed 2 bases, with 11 bases lying between them. The CDR3 is 15 residues long.

The chain links TRBV5-1 to TRBJ2-5; 11 bases agree with TRBD2. This CDR3 region has 16 residues. Trimming removed 3 bases from V and 0 bases from J; junction bases left unmatched: 4. The germline V gene encodes CDR1 SGHRS and CDR2 YFSETQ. This CDR3 reads CASSSGTSGHQETQYF. For the CDR3, the DNA is TGCGCCAGCAGCTCAGGGACTAGCGGTCACCAAGAGACCCAGTACTTC.

This chain uses TRBV6-5 with TRBJ2-1; 10 bases are a match to TRBD1. The CDR3 sequence is 14 residues long. From germline, CDR1 is MNHEY and CDR2 SVGAGI. Trimming removed 8 bases from V and 4 bases from J; junction bases left unmatched: 5. The CDR3 here is CASWTGGSYNEQFF. The CDR3 DNA follows: TGTGCCAGCTGGACAGGGGGATCTTACAATGAGCAGTTCTTC.

On this clone: This specimen includes other DNA sequences encoding the same CDR3. This chain connects TRBV10-3 to TRBJ1-1, with 10 bases identical to TRBD1. Germline CDR1 and CDR2: ENHRY and SYGVKD. V lost 4 bases, J lost 4 bases, and 0 bases stayed unmatched. The CDR3 sequence is 13 residues long. The DNA for the CDR3 is TGTGCCATCAGTGGGACAGGGGGCACTGAAGCTTTCTTT. Translating it yields CAISGTGGTEAFF.

The sample holds one count of this clone. The rearrangement joins TRBV28 to TRBJ1-1; 12 bases align to TRBD1. This CDR3 spans 14 amino acids. The V gene's germline CDR1 is MDHEN and CDR2 SYDVKM. Trimming removed 3 bases from V and 11 bases from J; junction bases left unmatched: 7. CDR3 residues: CASSFPGTGGEAFF. DNA for the CDR3: TGTGCCAGCAGTTTCCCCGGGACAGGGGGCGAGGCTTTCTTT.

CDR3 amino acids: CASSLGQLYGYTF. In DNA form, the CDR3 reads TGTGCCAGCAGCTTGGGACAGCTCTATGGCTACACCTTC. This chain links TRBV5-5 with TRBJ1-2; the D gene is possibly TRBD1 (5 bases). Germline V CDR1 and CDR2: SGHKS, YYEKEE (reference sequence). The CDR3 has 13 residues. V was trimmed by 0 bases and J by 4 bases, leaving 7 bases between them. Full variable domain (outside the CDR3, taken from reference TRBV5-5 and TRBJ1-2): DAGVTQSPTHLIKTRGQQVTLRCSPISGHKSVSWYQQVLGQGPQFIFQYYEKEERGRGNFPDRFSARQFPNYSSELNVNALLLGDSALYLCASSLGQLYGYTFGSGTRLTVV.

The rearrangement links TRBV5-5 to TRBJ2-5; 12 bases are shared with TRBD2. The germline gives CDR1 SGHKS, CDR2 YYEKEE (reference sequence). CDR3 length: 16 amino acids. J was trimmed by 5 bases and V by 0 bases; bases with no gene match: 5. The DNA of the CDR3 is TGTGCCAGCAGCTTGGTAGGACTAGCGGGACCCGAGACCCAGTACTTC. The encoded protein is CASSLVGLAGPETQYF.

The CDR3 reads CASSPAGRTGELFF. In DNA form, the CDR3 reads TGTGCCAGCAGTCCGGCGGGAAGGACCGGGGAGCTGTTTTTT. The genes are TRBV28 and TRBJ2-2; D is perhaps TRBD2 (6 bases). Deletions cut 5 bases from V and 5 bases from J, with 12 bases between. Germline loops: CDR1 MDHEN, CDR2 SYDVKM. The CDR3 sequence is 14 residues long.

The genes are TRBV9 and TRBJ1-4, with D perhaps TRBD1 (5 bases). Germline lookup yields CDR1 SGDLS and CDR2 YYNGEE. The CDR3 extends over 15 amino acids. Trimming took off 3 bases at V and 8 bases at J, with 17 bases between the two ends. The CDR3 DNA sequence: TGTGCCAGCAGCGCCAGACAGAGCCCTCAGGAAAAACTGTTTTTT. Its protein product is CASSARQSPQEKLFF.

CDR3 coding DNA: TGCGCCAGCAGCTTCTCACAGGGATCCGGGGCCAACGTCCTGACTTTC. This gives the protein CASSFSQGSGANVLTF. The chain joins TRBV5-1 to TRBJ2-6, with D possibly matching TRBD1 (6 bases). V lost 2 bases and J 4 bases, leaving 13 bases between the germline ends. This CDR3 is built from 16 residues. In germline, CDR1 is SGHRS, CDR2 YFSETQ.